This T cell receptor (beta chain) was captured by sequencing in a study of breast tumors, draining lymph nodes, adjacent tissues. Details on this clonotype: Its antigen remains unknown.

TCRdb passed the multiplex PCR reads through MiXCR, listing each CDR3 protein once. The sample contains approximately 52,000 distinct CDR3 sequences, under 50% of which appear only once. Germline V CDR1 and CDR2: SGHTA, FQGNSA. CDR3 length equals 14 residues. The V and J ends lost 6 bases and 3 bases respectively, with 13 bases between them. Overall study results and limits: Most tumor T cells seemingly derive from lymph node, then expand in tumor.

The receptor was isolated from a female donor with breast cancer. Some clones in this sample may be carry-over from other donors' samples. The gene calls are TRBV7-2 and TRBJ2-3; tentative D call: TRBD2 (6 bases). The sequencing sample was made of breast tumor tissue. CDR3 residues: CASRQHGSTDTQYF. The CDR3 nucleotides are TGTGCCAGCAGACAACACGGGAGTACAGATACGCAGTATTTT.